The sequence of this T cell receptor (beta chain) was determined in a study of identical twins. Broader study findings: Potential partial confounding of zero-insertion analyses by invariant MAIT and iNKT cells was noted. When twins shared out-of-frame alpha sequences, those sequences had excess low generation probability. Fewer insertions were carried by abundant cord blood beta clonotypes, but none was seen in memory repertoires.

Only a few counts were recorded for this clonotype. Its antigen is unidentified. A clone one base away is much larger, so this may be a read error. V lost 5 bases to trimming and J lost 2 bases; unmatched junction nucleotides: 2. CDR1 and CDR2 (germline): SGHTA, FQGNSA. The length of the CDR3 is 14 residues. From the 5' RACE reads, TCRdb called clonotypes with MiXCR, one entry per CDR3 protein. The table shows 690,000 or so distinct CDR3 sequences, with around 6% occurring only once. Material for sequencing was naive T cells sorted from blood. The genes are TRBV7-2 and TRBJ2-7; 11 positions agree with TRBD2. The sequence was collected from a man in his late teens or twenties in good health. The CDR3 DNA reads TGTGCCAGCAGCAAGACTAGCGGGGCCTACGAGCAGTACTTC. Translation gives CASSKTSGAYEQYF.